This entry lists 11 T cell receptor beta chains sequenced from one sample in a study of post-analysis software for immune sequencing data. Study results and caveats: Patients used about five TRBV segments, including TRBV5-6, TRBV5-1 and TRBV20-1, more often than controls.

cDNA libraries of TCR beta carried unique molecular identifiers. TCRdb re-analysed the PCR reads in MiXCR, keeping a single row per CDR3 protein. The data show approximately 630,000 distinct CDR3 sequences, around 64% seen once. What these receptors recognize is not known. The specimen sequenced was blood. The receptors come from a girl aged 2 to 9 with multiple sclerosis.

This rearrangement joins TRBV5-1 to TRBJ2-1; a weak D match, TRBD2 (5 bases). The CDR3 spans 15 residues. Trimming took off 1 base at V and 7 bases at J, with 15 bases between the two ends. The germline V gene has CDR1 SGHRS and CDR2 YFSETQ. CDR3 sequence: CASSLLVPRGNEQFF. DNA for the CDR3: TGCGCCAGCAGCTTGCTAGTCCCTAGAGGGAATGAGCAGTTCTTC.

This chain connects TRBV6-2 or TRBV6-3 to TRBJ1-5; D is uncertain. The CDR3 has 13 amino acids. Trimming took off 2 bases at V and 9 bases at J, with 11 bases between the two ends. The germline V gene encodes CDR1 MNHEY and CDR2 SVGEGT. CDR3 amino acids: CASSYRGDGPQHF. CDR3 nucleotide sequence: TGTGCCAGCAGTTACCGGGGTGATGGGCCCCAGCATTTT.

This sequence joins TRBV20-1 and TRBJ2-7; D perhaps matches TRBD2 (6 bases). The DNA end favors TRBJ2-5, so the J call may be wrong. This CDR3 region has 14 residues. Germline values: CDR1 DFQATT, CDR2 SNEGSKA (reference sequence). CDR3 coding DNA: TGCAGTGCTTCTTCCCCTGGTGGGAGGGAGACCCAGTACTTC. This translates into CSASSPGGRETQYF.

This clonotype was counted a few times. This chain joins TRBV4-1 and TRBJ2-5, with a tentative D call TRBD1 (5 bases). Germline loops: CDR1 MGHRA, CDR2 YSYEKL. V dropped 0 bases and J dropped 7 bases, with 12 bases sitting between them. The CDR3 runs to 14 residues. The CDR3 protein is CASSQEGRDGTQYF. For the CDR3, the DNA is TGCGCCAGCAGCCAAGAAGGCAGGGATGGGACCCAGTACTTC.

The CDR3, as DNA: TGTGCCAGCAGCCGCCCCAGGGGACCCACTGAAGCTTTCTTT. This codes for CASSRPRGPTEAFF. This chain connects TRBV7-8 to TRBJ1-1, with D perhaps matching TRBD1 (6 bases). V lost 5 bases to trimming and J lost 4 bases, with 14 bases between them. The CDR3 spans 14 residues. Germline V gene data show CDR1 as SGHVS and CDR2 as FQNEAQ.

Written as DNA, the CDR3 is TGTGCCTGGAGTGTGGGGCACTACGAGCAGTACTTC. Translating gives CAWSVGHYEQYF. This chain links TRBV30 with TRBJ2-4, with D maybe TRBD1 (5 bases). The DNA end lines up better with TRBJ2-7; the J call may be wrong. In germline, CDR1 is GTSNPN, CDR2 SVGIG (reference sequence). The CDR3 totals 12 residues.

CDR3 sequence reads: CASSSRGSYTGELFF. For the CDR3, the DNA is TGTGCCAGCAGTTCTCGGGGCAGCTACACCGGGGAGCTGTTTTTT. The gene calls are TRBV27 and TRBJ2-2; D is tentatively TRBD1 or TRBD2 (5 bases each). CDR3 length equals 15 residues. Germline lookup yields CDR1 MNHEY and CDR2 SMNVEV (reference sequence). V lost 4 bases and J lost 3, with 12 bases in between.

V gene TRBV29-1 combines with J gene TRBJ1-2, with D perhaps matching TRBD1 (5 bases). CDR3 size: 15 residues. CDR1 and CDR2 (germline): SQVTM, ANQGSEA. V lost 0 bases and J lost 4, with 15 bases in between. The DNA for the CDR3 is TGCAGCGTTGAAGACCCCTCAGGGAACCGCTATGGCTACACCTTC. Amino acid sequence: CSVEDPSGNRYGYTF.

This chain joins TRBV10-1 and TRBJ1-1, with D perhaps matching TRBD1 (6 bases). This CDR3 has 13 amino acids. V was cut by 2 bases and J by 11 bases, with 15 bases left in between. The germline gives CDR1 WNHNN, CDR2 SYGVQD (reference sequence). The CDR3 loop is CASSERRTASAFF. The CDR3 DNA reads TGCGCCAGCAGTGAGCGACGGACAGCCAGTGCTTTCTTT.

The chain employs TRBV5-1 and TRBJ2-1, with TRBD2 identical over 9 bases. CDR3 length equals 15 residues. After removal of 1 base from V and 10 bases from J, the junction contained 9 bases not matched to a gene. Looked up from germline, CDR1 is SGHRS and CDR2 is YFSETQ. CDR3 loop: CASSLSPSGAREQFF. The CDR3 region has the DNA TGCGCCAGCAGCTTGTCCCCTAGCGGGGCTCGGGAGCAGTTCTTC.

The chain recombines TRBV20-1 with TRBJ2-3; possibly TRBD2 for D (6 bases). CDR3 length equals 14 residues. CDR1 and CDR2 (germline): DFQATT, SNEGSKA (reference sequence). V lost 6 bases and J 0 bases, leaving 13 bases between the germline ends. This CDR3 reads CSAVRDSSTDTQYF. CDR3 coding DNA: TGCAGTGCAGTCCGGGACTCGAGCACAGATACGCAGTATTTT.